What follows are 21 T cell receptor beta chains derived from one specimen sequenced in a study of T cells in Graves' hyperthyroidism and ophthalmopathy. TCR beta CDR3 region amplification was performed from RNA transcripts. HTBI primers were the set used in a first-round RT-PCR of the TCR CDR3. Via MiXCR, TCRdb re-called the multiplex PCR reads, giving one row per CDR3 protein. This table has about 370,000 distinct CDR3 sequences, 13% to 15% appearing once. Sequencing input: blood. Every receptor here comes from a woman in her sixties or seventies with Graves' ophthalmopathy.

This clonotype was detected many times. This sequence joins TRBV11-2 and TRBJ2-4, with 7 bases lining up with TRBD2. Germline V lookup: CDR1 SGHAT, CDR2 FQNNGV. The CDR3 spans 17 residues. The junction had 12 bases not matched to a gene; V was cut back by 6 bases and J by 1 base. This CDR3 is CASSKTSGNGAKNIQYF. In DNA, the CDR3 is TGTGCCAGCAGTAAAACGAGCGGGAATGGGGCCAAAAACATTCAGTACTTC. Combining the CDR3 with reference TRBV11-2 and TRBJ2-4 gives the whole variable domain EAGVAQSPRYKIIEKRQSVAFWCNPISGHATLYWYQQILGQGPKLLIQFQNNGVVDDSQLPKDRFSAERLKGVDSTLKIQPAKLEDSAVYLCASSKTSGNGAKNIQYFGAGTRLSVL.

This sequence joins TRBV28 and TRBJ1-1; D is undetermined. From germline, CDR1 is MDHEN and CDR2 SYDVKM. Trimming cost V 1 base and J 2 bases, with 8 bases left between them. This CDR3 is built from 14 residues. CDR3 amino acids: CASSLYRTNTEAFF. The CDR3 DNA is TGTGCCAGCAGTTTATATCGGACCAACACTGAAGCTTTCTTT.

Many counts were recorded for this clonotype. The chain recombines TRBV20-1 with TRBJ1-1; D unclear. The CDR3 extends over 15 amino acids. Trimming removed 3 bases from V and 0 bases from J, with 14 bases in between. The V gene's germline CDR1 is DFQATT and CDR2 SNEGSKA (reference sequence). DNA for the CDR3: TGCAGTGCTAGCAGACCCCAAGCCGTGAACACTGAAGCTTTCTTT. Its translation is CSASRPQAVNTEAFF.

This clonotype was seen many times. The rearrangement uses TRBV7-9 and TRBJ2-1; 8 bases align to TRBD2. Germline CDR1 is SEHNR and CDR2 is FQNEAQ (reference sequence). The ends lost 1 base at V and 7 bases at J; junction bases unmatched: 9. CDR3 length: 16 residues. CDR3 nucleotide sequence: TGTGCCAGCAGCTTAGTTGGAATAGCGGGACCTAATGAGCAGTTCTTC. It codes for CASSLVGIAGPNEQFF.

Notes on this clonotype: A much larger clone differs from this one at a single base, so this may be a read error. The rearrangement joins TRBV20-1 to TRBJ2-7, with 7 bases aligning to TRBD2. V shed 5 bases, J shed 0 bases, and the junction held 4 bases outside the gene matches. CDR1 and CDR2 (germline): DFQATT, SNEGSKA (reference sequence). The CDR3 covers 13 residues. As DNA, the CDR3 is TGCAGTGCTTGGACTAGAGCCTCCTACGAGCAGTACTTC. Its protein is CSAWTRASYEQYF.

This clonotype has ten or more counts. The CDR3 spells CASRPRSLSSTDTQYF. In nucleotides, the CDR3 is TGTGCCAGCAGACCTAGGTCGCTCTCTAGCACAGATACGCAGTATTTT. The V call is TRBV12-3 or TRBV12-4, the J call TRBJ2-3; D is ambiguous. Trimming took off 6 bases at V and 0 bases at J, with 16 bases between the two ends. This CDR3 is 16 amino acids long.

The chain links TRBV20-1 to TRBJ1-5; possible D gene TRBD1, 5 bases. The CDR3 is made up of 15 amino acids. The germline CDR1 and CDR2 sequences are DFQATT and SNEGSKA (reference sequence). The germline V and J ends were trimmed by 0 bases and 0 bases, with 9 bases remaining between them. CDR3 nucleotide sequence: TGCAGTGCTAGAGACAGGGTAAATAGCAATCAGCCCCAGCATTTT. It yields the protein CSARDRVNSNQPQHF.

This clonotype was detected many times. The chain carries TRBV24-1 and TRBJ2-7; D unresolved. The germline V gene encodes CDR1 KGHDR and CDR2 SFDVKD. The V end lost 2 bases, the J end lost 1 base, and 8 bases lay between the germline ends. CDR3 size: 14 residues. CDR3 protein: CATSDSGPSYEQYF. Written as DNA, the CDR3 is TGTGCCACCAGTGATTCGGGCCCTTCCTACGAGCAGTACTTC.

Ten or more counts support this clonotype. The genes are TRBV5-8 and TRBJ2-3; 7 bases map to TRBD1. Per germline, CDR1 SGHTS and CDR2 YDEGEE. The CDR3 contains 14 residues. Trimming took 4 bases from V and 6 from J; bases not matched to a gene: 8. The CDR3 region is CASSKTGKIDTQYF. The CDR3 region has the DNA TGTGCCAGCAGCAAGACAGGGAAGATTGATACGCAGTATTTT.

As regards this clonotype: A much larger clone lies one base from this, so it may be a read error. The chain recombines TRBV20-1 with TRBJ1-5; the D gene is possibly TRBD1 (5 bases). The CDR3 length is 15 residues. V gave up 2 bases and J gave up 0 bases, with 11 bases separating them. Germline V gene lookup returns CDR1 DFQATT and CDR2 SNEGSKA (reference sequence). This CDR3 reads CSARKPGHSNQPQHF. CDR3 coding DNA: TGCAGTGCTAGAAAACCGGGGCATAGCAATCAGCCCCAGCATTTT.

This clonotype was detected many times. The V gene is TRBV28, the J gene TRBJ2-3; 9 bases align to TRBD1. The CDR3 has 16 amino acids. Trimming at V came to 5 bases and at J to 3 bases, leaving 9 bases not matched to a gene. Germline V lookup: CDR1 MDHEN, CDR2 SYDVKM. The CDR3, as DNA: TGTGCCAGCAGTCCCTCCCCGGGACAGGGAACAGATACGCAGTATTTT. Translation gives CASSPSPGQGTDTQYF. The whole variable domain, remainder taken from reference TRBV28 and TRBJ2-3, is DVKVTQSSRYLVKRTGEKVFLECVQDMDHENMFWYRQDPGLGLRLIYFSYDVKMKEKGDIPEGYSVSREKKERFSLILESASTNQTSMYLCASSPSPGQGTDTQYFGPGTRLTVL.

This clonotype has a count of ten or more. This chain links TRBV5-1 with TRBJ2-1; D possibly corresponds to TRBD2 (7 bases). This CDR3 has 15 amino acids. V lost 6 bases, J lost 3 bases, and 16 bases lay in between. In germline, CDR1 is SGHRS, CDR2 YFSETQ. The CDR3 sequence is CASTLGGAGYNEQFF. The CDR3 region has the DNA TGCGCCAGCACCCTGGGGGGGGCGGGCTACAATGAGCAGTTCTTC.

This clonotype was recorded at least ten times. The chain carries TRBV28 and TRBJ2-7; 11 bases align to TRBD2. V dropped 6 bases and J dropped 4; count of bases not matched to a gene: 8. The CDR3 runs to 15 residues. The germline CDR1 and CDR2 sequences are MDHEN and SYDVKM. The CDR3 protein is CASRVAGGPAYEQYF. The CDR3 nucleotides are TGTGCCAGCAGGGTAGCGGGAGGGCCTGCGTACGAGCAGTACTTC.

This clonotype showed up just a few times. The chain uses TRBV6-1 and TRBJ2-7, with D perhaps matching TRBD1 (5 bases). Trimming took 6 bases from V and 2 from J, leaving 14 bases between them. CDR3 length equals 14 residues. Germline CDR1 MNHNS, CDR2 SASEGT. The CDR3 DNA reads TGTGCCAGCAGAGTAGGGGTTCCCCCCTACGAGCAGTACTTC. It codes for CASRVGVPPYEQYF.

A note on this clonotype: A much bigger clone sits one base away, suggesting this may be a read error. This chain uses TRBV5-1 with TRBJ2-7; D may match TRBD1 or TRBD2 (5 bases each). The DNA end is a closer match to TRBJ2-1, so the J assignment may be wrong. CDR3 length: 14 residues. Germline V gene data show CDR1 as SGHRS and CDR2 as YFSETQ. CDR3 DNA: TGCGCCAGCAGCTTCGGGACCCAATCCTACGAGCAGTTCTTC. It codes for CASSFGTQSYEQFF.

This clonotype was seen ten or more times. The chain is built from TRBV15 and TRBJ2-5, with TRBD1 identical over 9 bases. Germline assignment: CDR1 LNHNV and CDR2 YYDKDF (reference sequence). The CDR3 totals 15 residues. Unmatched junction bases numbered 3, after V lost 3 bases and J lost 1 base. This CDR3 is CATSRGQGPQETQYF. In nucleotides, the CDR3 is TGTGCCACCAGCAGGGGACAGGGCCCCCAAGAGACCCAGTACTTC. Together with reference TRBV15 and TRBJ2-5, the CDR3 gives the full variable domain: DAMVIQNPRYQVTQFGKPVTLSCSQTLNHNVMYWYQQKSSQAPKLLFHYYDKDFNNEADTPDNFQSRRPNTSFCFLDIRSPGLGDTAMYLCATSRGQGPQETQYFGPGTRLLVL.

CDR3 protein: CATGDRLGGKHEQYF. CDR3 in DNA: TGTGCCACCGGAGATAGGCTCGGCGGGAAACATGAGCAGTACTTC. The chain joins TRBV24-1 to TRBJ2-7, with D possibly matching TRBD2 (6 bases). CDR1 is KGHDR and CDR2 is SFDVKD in the germline V gene. Trimming pared 9 bases from V and 7 bases from J, leaving 24 bases between. The CDR3 has 15 amino acids.

This chain uses TRBV6-1 with TRBJ2-1, with 8 bases that match TRBD2. Germline-derived CDR1 and CDR2 are MNHNS and SASEGT. This CDR3 has 17 residues. Trimming at V came to 1 base and at J to 0 bases, leaving 5 bases not matched to a gene. The CDR3 coding sequence is TGTGCCAGCAGTGAAGGGGCTAGCGGGTTCTCCTACAATGAGCAGTTCTTC. Its protein product is CASSEGASGFSYNEQFF.

This clonotype showed up many times. The rearrangement joins TRBV5-5 to TRBJ1-2, with 7 bases that match TRBD1. Per germline, CDR1 SGHKS and CDR2 YYEKEE (reference sequence). This CDR3 is 14 amino acids long. Trimming at V came to 4 bases and at J to 5 bases, leaving 8 bases not matched to a gene. For the CDR3, the DNA is TGTGCCAGCAGCCTCGGGACAGCAGTTTATGGCTACACCTTC. Translating it yields CASSLGTAVYGYTF.

This clonotype was detected a few times. The chain employs TRBV28 and TRBJ2-6; D could derive from TRBD1 or TRBD2 (5 bases each). The V gene lost 7 bases and the J gene lost 0 bases, with 10 bases spanning the gap. CDR3 length: 15 amino acids. Germline values: CDR1 MDHEN, CDR2 SYDVKM. DNA of the CDR3: TGTGCCAGCAAGGGACCTCACTCTGGGGCCAACGTCCTGACTTTC. Translating gives CASKGPHSGANVLTF.

This clonotype has a single count. This rearrangement joins TRBV25-1 to TRBJ1-3, with TRBD1 as a possible D gene (5 bases). This CDR3 is built from 15 residues. Germline V lookup: CDR1 MGHDK, CDR2 SYGVNS. The V end lost 4 bases, the J end lost 1 base, and 11 bases lay between the germline ends. CDR3 sequence reads: CASSGGEASGNTIYF. The CDR3 DNA follows: TGTGCCAGCAGTGGGGGGGAGGCGTCTGGAAACACCATATATTTT.